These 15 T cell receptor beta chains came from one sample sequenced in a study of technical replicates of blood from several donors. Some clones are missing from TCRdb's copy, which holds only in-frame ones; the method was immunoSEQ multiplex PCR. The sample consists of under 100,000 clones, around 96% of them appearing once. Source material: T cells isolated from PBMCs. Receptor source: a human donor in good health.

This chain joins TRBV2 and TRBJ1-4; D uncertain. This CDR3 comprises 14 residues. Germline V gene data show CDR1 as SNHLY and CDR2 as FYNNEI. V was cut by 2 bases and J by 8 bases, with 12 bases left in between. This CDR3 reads CASSENRSREKLFF. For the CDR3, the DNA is TGTGCCAGCAGTGAAAACCGCTCTCGGGAAAAACTGTTTTTT.

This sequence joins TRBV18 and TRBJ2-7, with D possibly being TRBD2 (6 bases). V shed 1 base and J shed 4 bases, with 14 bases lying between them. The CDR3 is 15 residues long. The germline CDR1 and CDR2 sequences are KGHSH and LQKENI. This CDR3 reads CASSPRRESSYEQYF. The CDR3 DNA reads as TGTGCCAGCTCACCACGCCGGGAGAGCTCGTACGAGCAGTACTTC. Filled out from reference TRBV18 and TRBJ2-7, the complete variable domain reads NAGVMQNPRHLVRRRGQEARLRCSPMKGHSHVYWYRQLPEEGLKFMVYLQKENIIDESGMPKERFSAEFPKEGPSILRIQQVVRGDSAAYFCASSPRRESSYEQYFGPGTRLTVT.

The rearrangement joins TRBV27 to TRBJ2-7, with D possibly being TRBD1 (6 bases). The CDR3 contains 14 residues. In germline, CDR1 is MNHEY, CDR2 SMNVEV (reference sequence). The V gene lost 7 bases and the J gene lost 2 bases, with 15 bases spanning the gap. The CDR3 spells CASTALDRPYEQYF. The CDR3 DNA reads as TGTGCCAGCACCGCCCTGGACAGACCCTACGAGCAGTACTTC.

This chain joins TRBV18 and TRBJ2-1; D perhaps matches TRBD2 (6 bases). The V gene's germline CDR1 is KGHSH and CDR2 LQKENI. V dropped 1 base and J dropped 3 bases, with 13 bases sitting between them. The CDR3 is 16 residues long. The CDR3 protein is CASSPLTGEGYNEQFF. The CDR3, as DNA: TGTGCCAGCTCACCACTTACGGGAGAAGGCTACAATGAGCAGTTCTTC.

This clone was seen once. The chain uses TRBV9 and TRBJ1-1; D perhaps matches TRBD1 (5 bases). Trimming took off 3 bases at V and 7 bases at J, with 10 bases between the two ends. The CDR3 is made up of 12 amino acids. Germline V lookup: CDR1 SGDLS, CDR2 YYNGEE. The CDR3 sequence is CASSATGGEAFF. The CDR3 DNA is TGTGCCAGCAGCGCGACCGGGGGTGAAGCTTTCTTT.

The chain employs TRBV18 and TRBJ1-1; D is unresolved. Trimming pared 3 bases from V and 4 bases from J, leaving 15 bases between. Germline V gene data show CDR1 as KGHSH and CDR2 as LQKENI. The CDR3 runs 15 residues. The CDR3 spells CASSPSRPPGTEAFF. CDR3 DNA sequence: TGTGCCAGCTCACCTTCAAGACCTCCAGGCACTGAAGCTTTCTTT. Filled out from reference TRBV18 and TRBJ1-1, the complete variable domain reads NAGVMQNPRHLVRRRGQEARLRCSPMKGHSHVYWYRQLPEEGLKFMVYLQKENIIDESGMPKERFSAEFPKEGPSILRIQQVVRGDSAAYFCASSPSRPPGTEAFFGQGTRLTVV.

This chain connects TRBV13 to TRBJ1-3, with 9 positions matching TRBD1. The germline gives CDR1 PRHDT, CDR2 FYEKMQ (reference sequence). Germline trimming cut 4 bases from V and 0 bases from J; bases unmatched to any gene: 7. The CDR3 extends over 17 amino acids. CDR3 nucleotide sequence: TGTGCCAGCAGCTCGATGGGACAGGGCTACTCTGGAAACACCATATATTTT. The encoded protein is CASSSMGQGYSGNTIYF.

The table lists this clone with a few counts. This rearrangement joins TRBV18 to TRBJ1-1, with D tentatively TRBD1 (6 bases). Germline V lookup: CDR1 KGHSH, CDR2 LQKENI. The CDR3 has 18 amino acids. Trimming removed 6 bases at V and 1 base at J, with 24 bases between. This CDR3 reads CASSPIAGAGGPNTEAFF. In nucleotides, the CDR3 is TGTGCCAGCTCCCCGATCGCGGGGGCGGGGGGCCCGAACACTGAAGCTTTCTTT.

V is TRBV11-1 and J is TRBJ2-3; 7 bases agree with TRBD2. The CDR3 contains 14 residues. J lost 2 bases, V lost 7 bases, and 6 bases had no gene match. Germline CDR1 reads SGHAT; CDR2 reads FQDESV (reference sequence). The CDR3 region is CASTPGGYTDTQYF. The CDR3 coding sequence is TGTGCCAGCACCCCGGGAGGATACACAGATACGCAGTATTTT.

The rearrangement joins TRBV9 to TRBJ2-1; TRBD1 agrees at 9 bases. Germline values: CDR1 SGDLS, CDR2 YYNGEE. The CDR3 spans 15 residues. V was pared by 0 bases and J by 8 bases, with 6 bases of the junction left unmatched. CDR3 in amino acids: CASSVALGQGYEQFF. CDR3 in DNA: TGTGCCAGCAGCGTAGCTTTAGGACAGGGGTATGAGCAGTTCTTC.

CDR3 in DNA: TGTGCCAGCATGGGCAGGGGGTTCCACGAGCAGTACTTC. Its protein product is CASMGRGFHEQYF. The chain recombines TRBV28 with TRBJ2-7; 7 bases align to TRBD1. Germline CDR1 is MDHEN and CDR2 is SYDVKM. The ends lost 7 bases at V and 5 bases at J; junction bases unmatched: 8. This CDR3 has 13 residues.

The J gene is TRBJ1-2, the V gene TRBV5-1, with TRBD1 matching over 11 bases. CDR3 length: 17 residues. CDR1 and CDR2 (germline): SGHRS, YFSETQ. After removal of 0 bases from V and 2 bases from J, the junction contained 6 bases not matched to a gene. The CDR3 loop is CASSLDGTGGINYGYTF. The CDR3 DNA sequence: TGCGCCAGCAGCTTGGACGGGACAGGGGGTATCAACTATGGCTACACCTTC.

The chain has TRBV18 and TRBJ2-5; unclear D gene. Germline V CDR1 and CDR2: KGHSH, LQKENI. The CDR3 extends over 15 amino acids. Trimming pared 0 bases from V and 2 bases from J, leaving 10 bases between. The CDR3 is CASSPPGSAQETQYF. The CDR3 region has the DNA TGTGCCAGCTCACCACCCGGGTCAGCTCAAGAGACCCAGTACTTC. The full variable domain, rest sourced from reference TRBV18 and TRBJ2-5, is NAGVMQNPRHLVRRRGQEARLRCSPMKGHSHVYWYRQLPEEGLKFMVYLQKENIIDESGMPKERFSAEFPKEGPSILRIQQVVRGDSAAYFCASSPPGSAQETQYFGPGTRLLVL.

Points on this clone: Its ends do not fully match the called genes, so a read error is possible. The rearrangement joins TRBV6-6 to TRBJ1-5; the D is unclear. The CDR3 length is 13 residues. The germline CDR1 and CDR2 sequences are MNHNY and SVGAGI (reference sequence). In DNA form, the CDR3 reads TGTGTCAGCAGTTACGAGACTTATCAGCCCCAGCATTTT. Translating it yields CVSSYETYQPQHF.

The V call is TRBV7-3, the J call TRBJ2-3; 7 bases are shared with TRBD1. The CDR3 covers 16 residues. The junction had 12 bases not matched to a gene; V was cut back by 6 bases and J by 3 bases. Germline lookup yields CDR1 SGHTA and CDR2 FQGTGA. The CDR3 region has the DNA TGTGCCAGCAGTTCCCTTGGGCCAGGGGGAACAGATACGCAGTATTTT. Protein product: CASSSLGPGGTDTQYF.